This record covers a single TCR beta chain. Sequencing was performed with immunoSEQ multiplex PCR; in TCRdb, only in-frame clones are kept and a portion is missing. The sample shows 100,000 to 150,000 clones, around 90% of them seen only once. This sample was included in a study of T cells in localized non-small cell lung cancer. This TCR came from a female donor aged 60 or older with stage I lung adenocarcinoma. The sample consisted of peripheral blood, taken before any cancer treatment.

The CDR3 DNA follows: TGTGCCAGTAGTACCACAAGCGGGAGTCCTAACGAGCAGTACTTC. Its translation is CASSTTSGSPNEQYF. This chain connects TRBV19 to TRBJ2-7; TRBD2 matches at 8 bases. The ends lost 4 bases at V and 5 bases at J; junction bases unmatched: 10. The CDR3 spans 15 residues. Looked up from germline, CDR1 is LNHDA and CDR2 is SQIVND (reference sequence).